These 19 T cell receptor beta chains originate from one sample sequenced in a study of CD8 T cells in Susac syndrome. The RNA input was about 0.5 to 1 ug, and it was reverse transcribed with random hexamers. From the immunoSEQ multiplex PCR reads, TCRdb called clonotypes with MiXCR, one entry per CDR3 protein. The sample has some 300,000 distinct CDR3 sequences, approximately 85% seen once. Sequencing was performed on CD8+ T cells from PBMCs. Receptors originate from a human donor with multiple sclerosis.

The chain employs TRBV6-5 and TRBJ2-3, with unresolved D. With 2 bases removed from V and 7 bases from J, the gap between germline ends came to 10 bases. The germline CDR1 and CDR2 sequences are MNHEY and SVGAGI. The CDR3 is 13 amino acids. The CDR3 sequence: CASSYPPSNTQYF. The CDR3 region has the DNA TGTGCCAGCAGTTACCCTCCATCAAATACGCAGTATTTT.

The J gene is TRBJ2-7, the V gene TRBV2; the D gene is possibly TRBD1 (5 bases). Trimming shortened V by 3 bases and J by 5 bases, and 14 bases separated the two germline ends. Germline V CDR1 and CDR2: SNHLY, FYNNEI. CDR3 length equals 14 residues. The CDR3 spells CASSDPGSADEQYF. For the CDR3, the DNA is TGTGCCAGCAGTGATCCAGGGTCGGCGGACGAGCAGTACTTC.

The gene calls are TRBV28 and TRBJ1-5; unclear D gene. Per the germline V gene, CDR1 is MDHEN and CDR2 is SYDVKM. The CDR3 totals 14 residues. V was cut by 6 bases and J by 0 bases, with 9 bases left in between. CDR3 in DNA: TGTGCCAGCAGATTGACGGATAGCAATCAGCCCCAGCATTTT. Its translation: CASRLTDSNQPQHF.

CDR3 in DNA: TGTGCCAGCCAGGGCTACGAGCAGTACTTC. It yields the protein CASQGYEQYF. The rearrangement uses TRBV7-9 and TRBJ2-7; TRBD1 is a possible D gene (5 bases). The CDR3 consists of 10 residues. The V end was cut by 8 bases, the J end by 3 bases, with 5 bases between. CDR1 SEHNR and CDR2 FQNEAQ come from the germline V gene (reference sequence).

The chain has TRBV20-1 and TRBJ2-2, with D unresolved. Germline CDR1 DFQATT, CDR2 SNEGSKA (reference sequence). V lost 1 base to trimming and J lost 7 bases, with 13 bases between them. CDR3 length equals 14 residues. In DNA, the CDR3 is TGCAGTGCTAGAGCCCTAAACTCGGTCGGGGAGCTGTTTTTT. Its protein is CSARALNSVGELFF.

The rearrangement joins TRBV20-1 to TRBJ2-2; unclear D gene. This CDR3 has 13 amino acids. Trimming took off 6 bases at V and 5 bases at J, with 13 bases between the two ends. Germline V gene sequence: CDR1 DFQATT, CDR2 SNEGSKA (reference sequence). The CDR3 DNA sequence: TGCAGTGCCCATAGATCGGGTACCGGGGAGCTGTTTTTT. Encoded protein: CSAHRSGTGELFF.

The J gene is TRBJ2-1, the V gene TRBV7-3, with D possibly being TRBD2 (6 bases). The CDR3 sequence is 19 residues long. V lost 1 base and J 3 bases, leaving 22 bases between the germline ends. CDR1 and CDR2 from the germline V gene are SGHTA and FQGTGA. The CDR3 DNA sequence: TGTGCCAGCAGCTTAAAAAAGGGCTCTGGAGGGAATTTCTACAATGAGCAGTTCTTC. As protein: CASSLKKGSGGNFYNEQFF.

The gene calls are TRBV5-4 and TRBJ1-1, with D tentatively TRBD1 (6 bases). The CDR3 spans 11 residues. Germline values: CDR1 SGHNT, CDR2 YYREEE (reference sequence). V was clipped by 2 bases and J by 10 bases, with 9 bases between them. This CDR3 is CASSLGGPAFF. The CDR3 nucleotides read TGTGCCAGCAGCTTAGGGGGGCCAGCTTTCTTT.

The table lists this clonotype with a count of one. This chain connects TRBV5-4 to TRBJ2-1; 9 nucleotides line up with TRBD2. V was pared by 6 bases and J by 3 bases, with 7 bases of the junction left unmatched. Per germline, CDR1 SGHNT and CDR2 YYREEE (reference sequence). The CDR3 runs to 15 residues. CDR3 amino acids: CASIQTSGDYNEQFF. CDR3 DNA: TGTGCCAGCATCCAGACTAGCGGAGACTACAATGAGCAGTTCTTC.

The rearrangement joins TRBV4-3 to TRBJ2-2, with 12 positions matching TRBD2. V lost 3 bases, J lost 3 bases, and 5 bases stayed unmatched. The CDR3 spans 17 residues. Germline V gives CDR1 LGHNA, CDR2 YSLEER. The CDR3 DNA is TGCGCCAGCAGCCAGGGGCTAGCGGGAGGGGACACCGGGGAGCTGTTTTTT. Its translation: CASSQGLAGGDTGELFF.

The chain is built from TRBV6-5 and TRBJ2-2; 9 bases fit TRBD1. The CDR3 loop spans 14 amino acids. From germline, CDR1 is MNHEY and CDR2 SVGAGI. V dropped 10 bases and J dropped 3; count of bases not matched to a gene: 6. Written as DNA, the CDR3 is TGTGCCACCGGGGACAGGGCTTACACCGGGGAGCTGTTTTTT. Translating gives CATGDRAYTGELFF.

The V and J genes are TRBV5-1 and TRBJ1-3; D is unclear. CDR1 and CDR2 from the germline V gene are SGHRS and YFSETQ. The CDR3 is 13 amino acids. V lost 0 bases and J 3 bases, leaving 4 bases between the germline ends. The CDR3 nucleotides read TGCGCCAGCAGCTTGGACGGTGGAAACACCATATATTTT. Residues: CASSLDGGNTIYF.

The rearrangement joins TRBV5-1 to TRBJ2-7; D perhaps matches TRBD2 (5 bases). The germline V gene encodes CDR1 SGHRS and CDR2 YFSETQ. This CDR3 is built from 15 residues. V lost 0 bases to trimming and J lost 2 bases, with 12 bases between them. The CDR3 reads CASSLEVGDPYEQYF. CDR3 DNA sequence: TGCGCCAGCAGCTTGGAGGTGGGAGACCCCTACGAGCAGTACTTC.

This chain connects TRBV20-1 to TRBJ2-1; 10 bases line up with TRBD2. The CDR3 has 14 amino acids. The germline gives CDR1 DFQATT, CDR2 SNEGSKA (reference sequence). V dropped 0 bases and J dropped 8; count of bases not matched to a gene: 4. The CDR3 protein is CSARDPSGSYEQFF. CDR3 in DNA: TGCAGTGCTAGAGATCCTAGCGGGAGCTATGAGCAGTTCTTC.

The chain is built from TRBV4-3 and TRBJ2-7; D not certain. V was clipped by 0 bases and J by 2 bases, with 5 bases between them. Looked up from germline, CDR1 is LGHNA and CDR2 is YSLEER. The CDR3 runs 13 residues. Written as DNA, the CDR3 is TGCGCCAGCAGCCAAGAGACCCCCTACGAGCAGTACTTC. This gives the protein CASSQETPYEQYF.

The CDR3 DNA sequence: TGCAGTGCTAGAGATGACAGAGACAGGGGGGATGGCTACACCTTC. It is translated as CSARDDRDRGDGYTF. The chain is built from TRBV20-1 and TRBJ1-2, with TRBD1 identical over 9 bases. Unmatched junction bases numbered 8, after V lost 0 bases and J lost 6 bases. This CDR3 spans 15 amino acids. CDR1 is DFQATT and CDR2 is SNEGSKA in the germline V gene (reference sequence).

CDR3 loop: CASSNTRRETYEQYF. CDR3 bases: TGTGCCAGCAGTAATACCCGGCGGGAGACCTACGAGCAGTACTTC. The rearrangement joins TRBV6-1 to TRBJ2-7; 7 bases line up with TRBD2. The V gene end was trimmed by 5 bases and the J gene end by 2 bases; junction bases not matched to a gene: 9. This CDR3 is 15 amino acids long. CDR1 is MNHNS and CDR2 is SASEGT in the germline V gene.

The genes are TRBV3-1 and TRBJ2-1; tentatively, D is TRBD1 (6 bases). The CDR3 spans 14 residues. Trimming removed 7 bases at V and 2 bases at J, with 12 bases between. Germline values: CDR1 LGHDT, CDR2 YNNKEL (reference sequence). The CDR3 here is CASMGQGPYNEQFF. CDR3 in DNA: TGTGCCAGCATGGGGCAGGGGCCCTACAATGAGCAGTTCTTC.

The chain has TRBV30 and TRBJ1-5; 9 positions match TRBD1. J was trimmed by 6 bases and V by 2 bases; bases with no gene match: 5. CDR3 length: 14 residues. From germline, CDR1 is GTSNPN and CDR2 SVGIG (reference sequence). CDR3 bases: TGTGCCTGGAGTCGGACAGGGGCCATTCAGCCCCAGCATTTT. Residues: CAWSRTGAIQPQHF.